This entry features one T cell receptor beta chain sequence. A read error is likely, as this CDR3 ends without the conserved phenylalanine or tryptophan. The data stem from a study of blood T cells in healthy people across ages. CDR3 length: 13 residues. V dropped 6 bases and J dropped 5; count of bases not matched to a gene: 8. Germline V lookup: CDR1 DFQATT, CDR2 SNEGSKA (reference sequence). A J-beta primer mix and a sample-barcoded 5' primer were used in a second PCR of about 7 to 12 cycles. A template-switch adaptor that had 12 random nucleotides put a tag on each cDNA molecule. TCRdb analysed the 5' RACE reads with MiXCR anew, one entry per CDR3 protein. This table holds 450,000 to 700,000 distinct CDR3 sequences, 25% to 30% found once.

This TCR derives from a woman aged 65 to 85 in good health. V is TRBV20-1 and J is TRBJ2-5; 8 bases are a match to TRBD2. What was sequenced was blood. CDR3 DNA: TGCAGTGCCCCCCCGGGAGGGGTTGAGACCCAGTACCTC. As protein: CSAPPGGVETQYL.